This TCR beta chain is drawn from a study of cytomegalovirus exposure and HLA in healthy donors. Per germline, CDR1 KGHSH and CDR2 LQKENI. V was clipped by 5 bases and J by 11 bases, with 13 bases between them. This CDR3 has 13 amino acids. The study, taken as a whole, reports: A few V segments could not be told apart, such as TRBV6-2 and TRBV6-3, and were left out. Around 18,000 TCR beta sequences were associated with HLA alleles at 0.05 false discovery rate in a later analysis.

PCR used 60 Vbeta primers and 13 Jbeta primers. Sequencing was performed with immunoSEQ multiplex PCR; in TCRdb, only in-frame clones are kept and a portion is missing. The table has over 150,000 clones, roughly two thirds seen once. Details on this clone: Its antigen remains unidentified.

The material sequenced was PBMCs. This receptor was taken from a woman in her thirties in good health and CMV-seronegative. V is TRBV18 and J is TRBJ1-6, with D maybe TRBD1 (5 bases). This CDR3 reads CASSRDGGAPLHF. The CDR3 DNA sequence: TGTGCCAGCTCAAGGGACGGCGGGGCACCCCTCCACTTT.